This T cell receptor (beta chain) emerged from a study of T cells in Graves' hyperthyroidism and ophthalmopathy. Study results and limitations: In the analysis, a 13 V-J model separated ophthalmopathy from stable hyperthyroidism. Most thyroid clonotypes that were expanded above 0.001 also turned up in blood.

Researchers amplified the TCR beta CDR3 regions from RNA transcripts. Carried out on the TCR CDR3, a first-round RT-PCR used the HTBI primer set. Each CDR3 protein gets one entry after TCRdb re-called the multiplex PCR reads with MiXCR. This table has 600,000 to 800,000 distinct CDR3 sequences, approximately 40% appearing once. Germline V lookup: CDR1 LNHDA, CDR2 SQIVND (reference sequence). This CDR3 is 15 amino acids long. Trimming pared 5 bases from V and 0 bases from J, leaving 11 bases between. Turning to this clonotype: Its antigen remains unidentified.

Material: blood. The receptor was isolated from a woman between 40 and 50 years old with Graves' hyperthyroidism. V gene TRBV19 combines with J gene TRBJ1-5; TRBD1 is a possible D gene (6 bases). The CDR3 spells CASSFGQSSNQPQHF. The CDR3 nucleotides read TGTGCCAGTAGTTTCGGACAGAGTAGCAATCAGCCCCAGCATTTT. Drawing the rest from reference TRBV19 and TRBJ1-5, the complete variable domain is DGGITQSPKYLFRKEGQNVTLSCEQNLNHDAMYWYRQDPGQGLRLIYYSQIVNDFQKGDIAEGYSVSREKKESFPLTVTSAQKNPTAFYLCASSFGQSSNQPQHFGDGTRLSIL.